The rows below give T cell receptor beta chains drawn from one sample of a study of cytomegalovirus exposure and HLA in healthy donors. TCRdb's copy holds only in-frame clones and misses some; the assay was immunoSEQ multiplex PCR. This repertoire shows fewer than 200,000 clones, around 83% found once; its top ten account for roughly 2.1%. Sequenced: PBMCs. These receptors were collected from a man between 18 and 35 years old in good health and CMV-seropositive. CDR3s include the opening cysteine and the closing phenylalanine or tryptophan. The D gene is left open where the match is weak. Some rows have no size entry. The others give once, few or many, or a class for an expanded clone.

CDR3 DNA: TGTGCCAGCAGTGGTTCAGGGCATGCCTTCATGAACACTGAAGCTTTCTTT
CDR3 protein: CASSGSGHAFMNTEAFF
J gene: TRBJ1-1
V gene: TRBV25-1
clone size: few
D gene: .

CDR3 DNA: TGTGCCAGCAGTGCACAGGGGGCGAGCAATCAGCCCCAGCATTTT
CDR3 protein: CASSAQGASNQPQHF
J gene: TRBJ1-5
V gene: TRBV2
clone size: .
D gene: TRBD1

CDR3 DNA: TGCGCCAGCAGCCAAGGGCAGGGTTATTCACCCCTCCACTTT
CDR3 protein: CASSQGQGYSPLHF
J gene: TRBJ1-6
V gene: TRBV4-3
clone size: once
D gene: .

CDR3 DNA: TGTGCCAGCAGATTACAGGGTTCGTACGAGCAGTACTTC
CDR3 protein: CASRLQGSYEQYF
J gene: TRBJ2-7
V gene: TRBV5-4
clone size: once
D gene: .

CDR3 DNA: TGTGCCAGCAGCGTAGAGGGGTTCCAAAGGGGCGATACGCAGTATTTT
CDR3 protein: CASSVEGFQRGDTQYF
J gene: TRBJ2-3
V gene: TRBV9
clone size: .
D gene: .

CDR3 DNA: TGTGCCAGAAACCAGTCGGGGGGAGTCGAGCAGTACTTC
CDR3 protein: CARNQSGGVEQYF
J gene: TRBJ2-7
V gene: TRBV27
clone size: .
D gene: TRBD2

CDR3 DNA: TGTGCCACCAGCAGAGGCGGGTTTAACCCACCCCTCCACTTT
CDR3 protein: CATSRGGFNPPLHF
J gene: TRBJ1-6
V gene: TRBV15
clone size: .
D gene: .

CDR3 DNA: TGCGCCAGCAGCCAAGATCAAAGGCGGGCTTTCTTT
CDR3 protein: CASSQDQRRAFF
J gene: TRBJ1-1
V gene: TRBV4-3
clone size: .
D gene: .

CDR3 DNA: TGTGCCATCGGAGCGAGAGCGGGGGGCGATACCGGGGAGCTGTTTTTT
CDR3 protein: CAIGARAGGDTGELFF
J gene: TRBJ2-2
V gene: TRBV10-3
clone size: .
D gene: TRBD2

CDR3 DNA: TGTGCCAGCAGCTTCCGGACAGGGGGCACACGTGGTGAAAAACTGTTTTTT
CDR3 protein: CASSFRTGGTRGEKLFF
J gene: TRBJ1-4
V gene: TRBV7-4
clone size: .
D gene: TRBD1

CDR3 DNA: TGTGCCAGCGGTGACGAGCATGGCAATCAGCCCCAGCATTTT
CDR3 protein: CASGDEHGNQPQHF
J gene: TRBJ1-5
V gene: TRBV6-4
clone size: .
D gene: .

CDR3 DNA: TGCAGCGCCGTCGCGGGCGGTCTCCCTGAAGCTTTCTTT
CDR3 protein: CSAVAGGLPEAFF
J gene: TRBJ1-1
V gene: TRBV29-1
clone size: .
D gene: .

CDR3 DNA: TGCGCCAGCAGCCAACAAACTGGCGGACAGGGCACAGATACGCAGTATTTT
CDR3 protein: CASSQQTGGQGTDTQYF
J gene: TRBJ2-3
V gene: TRBV4-1
clone size: .
D gene: TRBD1

CDR3 DNA: TGCGCCAGCAGCCCGACAGGCGAAGGGGTTCAGTACTTC
CDR3 protein: CASSPTGEGVQYF
J gene: TRBJ2-4
V gene: TRBV4-3
clone size: .
D gene: .

CDR3 DNA: TGTGCCAGCAGCTTAGATCTGGGGGGATGGGCAACCAATGAGCAGTTCTTC
CDR3 protein: CASSLDLGGWATNEQFF
J gene: TRBJ2-1
V gene: TRBV11-2
clone size: .
D gene: .

CDR3 DNA: TGTGCCAGCAGCTCCCGGGGGGGTTATGAGCAGTTCTTC
CDR3 protein: CASSSRGGYEQFF
J gene: TRBJ2-1
V gene: TRBV7-9
clone size: .
D gene: TRBD2

CDR3 DNA: TGTGCCAGCAGCTGGAGGGACGTAGACTATGGCTACACCTTC
CDR3 protein: CASSWRDVDYGYTF
J gene: TRBJ1-2
V gene: TRBV5-6
clone size: .
D gene: .

CDR3 DNA: TGCGCCAGCAGCCAAGACCCGGGAACTGAAGCTTTCTTT
CDR3 protein: CASSQDPGTEAFF
J gene: TRBJ1-1
V gene: TRBV4-3
clone size: .
D gene: .

CDR3 DNA: TGTGCCAGCAGCCAAGGGACAGGGGGCCTTCGCGAGCAGTACTTC
CDR3 protein: CASSQGTGGLREQYF
J gene: TRBJ2-7
V gene: TRBV4-2
clone size: few
D gene: TRBD1

CDR3 DNA: TGCAGCGCTGAATCGGACGTACTCTCTGGGGCCAACGGCCTGACTTTC
CDR3 protein: CSAESDVLSGANGLTF
J gene: TRBJ2-6
V gene: TRBV29-1
clone size: .
D gene: .

CDR3 DNA: TGCAGCGTCGTGGTGGCTCAAGAGACCCAGTACTTC
CDR3 protein: CSVVVAQETQYF
J gene: TRBJ2-5
V gene: TRBV29-1
clone size: .
D gene: .

CDR3 DNA: TGTGCCAGCAGCTTAGATGGGGGGGGCTACACCTTC
CDR3 protein: CASSLDGGGYTF
J gene: TRBJ1-2
V gene: TRBV7-2
clone size: few
D gene: .

CDR3 DNA: TGTGCCAGCAGGGCAGGTAGAGACGCTTTCTTT
CDR3 protein: CASRAGRDAFF
J gene: TRBJ1-1
V gene: TRBV6-5
clone size: .
D gene: .

CDR3 DNA: TGTGCCAGCAGCGCCCTTGGGACTAGCGGGTCCTACGAGCAGTACTTC
CDR3 protein: CASSALGTSGSYEQYF
J gene: TRBJ2-7
V gene: TRBV9
clone size: .
D gene: TRBD2

CDR3 DNA: TGTGCCAGTAGTCCCTGGACTAGCGGGGGGGAGGAACAGTATTTT
CDR3 protein: CASSPWTSGGEEQYF
J gene: TRBJ2-3
V gene: TRBV19
clone size: .
D gene: TRBD2

CDR3 DNA: TGTGCCAGCAGCCCGACAGAAAGCAATCAGCCCCAGCATTTT
CDR3 protein: CASSPTESNQPQHF
J gene: TRBJ1-5
V gene: TRBV2
clone size: .
D gene: .